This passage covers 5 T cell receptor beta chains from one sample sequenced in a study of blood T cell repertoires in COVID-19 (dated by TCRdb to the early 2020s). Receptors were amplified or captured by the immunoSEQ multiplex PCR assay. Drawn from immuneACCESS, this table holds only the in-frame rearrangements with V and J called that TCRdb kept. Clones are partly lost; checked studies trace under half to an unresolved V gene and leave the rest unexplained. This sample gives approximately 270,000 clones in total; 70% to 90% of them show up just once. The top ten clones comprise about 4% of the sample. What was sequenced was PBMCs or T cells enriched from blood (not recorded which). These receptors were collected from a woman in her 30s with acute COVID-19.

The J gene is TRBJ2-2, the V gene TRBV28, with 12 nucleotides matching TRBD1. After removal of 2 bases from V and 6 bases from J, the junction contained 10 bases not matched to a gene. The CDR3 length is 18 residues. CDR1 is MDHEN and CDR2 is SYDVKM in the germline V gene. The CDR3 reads CASSLPLPGQGAPGELFF. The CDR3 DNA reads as TGTGCCAGCAGTTTACCCCTTCCGGGACAGGGGGCTCCCGGGGAGCTGTTTTTT.

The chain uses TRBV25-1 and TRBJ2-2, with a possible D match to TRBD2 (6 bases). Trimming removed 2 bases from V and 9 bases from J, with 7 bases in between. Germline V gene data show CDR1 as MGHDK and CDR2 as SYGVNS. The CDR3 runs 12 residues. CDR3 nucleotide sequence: TGTGCCAGCAGTGAAGGGGGGTGGGAGCTGTTTTTT. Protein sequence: CASSEGGWELFF. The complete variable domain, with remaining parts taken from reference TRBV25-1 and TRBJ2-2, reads EADIYQTPRYLVIGTGKKITLECSQTMGHDKMYWYQQDPGMELHLIHYSYGVNSTEKGDLSSESTVSRIRTEHFPLTLESARPSHTSQYLCASSEGGWELFFGEGSRLTVL.

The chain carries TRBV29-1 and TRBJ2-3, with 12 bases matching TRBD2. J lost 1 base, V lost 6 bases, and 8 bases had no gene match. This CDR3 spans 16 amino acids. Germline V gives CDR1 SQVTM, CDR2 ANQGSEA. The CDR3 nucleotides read TGCAGCGTAGGACTAGCGGGAAGGTCCGGCACAGATACGCAGTATTTT. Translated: CSVGLAGRSGTDTQYF.

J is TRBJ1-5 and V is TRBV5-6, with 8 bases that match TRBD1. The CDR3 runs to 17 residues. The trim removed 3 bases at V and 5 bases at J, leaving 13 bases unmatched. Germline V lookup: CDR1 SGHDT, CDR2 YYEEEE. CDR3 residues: CASSSFSTGQGDQPQHF. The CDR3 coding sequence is TGTGCCAGCAGCTCTTTCTCAACCGGACAGGGAGATCAGCCCCAGCATTTT.

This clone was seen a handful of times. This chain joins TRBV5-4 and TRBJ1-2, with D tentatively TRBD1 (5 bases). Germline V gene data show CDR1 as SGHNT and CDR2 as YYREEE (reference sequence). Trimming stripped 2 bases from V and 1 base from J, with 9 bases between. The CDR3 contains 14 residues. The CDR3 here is CASSLQELNYGYTF. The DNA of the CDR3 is TGTGCCAGCAGCTTACAGGAGCTTAACTATGGCTACACCTTC. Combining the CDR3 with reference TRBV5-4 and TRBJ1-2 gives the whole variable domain ETGVTQSPTHLIKTRGQQVTLRCSSQSGHNTVSWYQQALGQGPQFIFQYYREEENGRGNFPPRFSGLQFPNYSSELNVNALELDDSALYLCASSLQELNYGYTFGSGTRLTVV.